The clone carrying this T cell receptor (beta chain) was seen just once. The sample is drawn from a study of blood T cell repertoires in COVID-19. Assay: immunoSEQ multiplex PCR; the TCRdb copy retains only in-frame clones and omits some. In the table there are over 100,000 clones, approximately 85% of which are singletons. The germline V and J ends were trimmed by 9 bases and 5 bases, with 14 bases remaining between them. Germline assignment: CDR1 WNHNN and CDR2 SYGVQD (reference sequence). The CDR3 has 12 amino acids. The TCR was taken from a man older than 75 with acute or convalescent COVID-19. The sample taken for sequencing was peripheral blood. The V and J genes are TRBV10-1 and TRBJ2-7, with D possibly being TRBD2 (5 bases). This chain's CDR3 is CARALRANEQYF. The CDR3, as DNA: TGCGCCAGAGCCTTGAGGGCGAACGAGCAGTACTTC.